Below, 3 T cell receptor beta chains from the same sample are listed, as sequenced in a study of CD8 T cells in ankylosing spondylitis. TCRdb used MiXCR to reprocess the 5' RACE reads, holding one entry per CDR3 protein. The sample lists around 210,000 distinct CDR3 sequences, 7% to 10% occurring once. The sequencing input was blood, either unsorted or a sorted T cell fraction (not recorded which). Receptors were obtained from a female donor with ankylosing spondylitis or in good health (not recorded which).

This clonotype was found many times. The rearrangement joins TRBV5-1 to TRBJ2-7; no firm D call. V shed 0 bases and J shed 3 bases, with 7 bases lying between them. CDR1 and CDR2 from the germline V gene are SGHRS and YFSETQ. This CDR3 has 13 amino acids. The CDR3 DNA reads TGCGCCAGCAGCTTGGGGACGGTCTACGAGCAGTACTTC. Translation: CASSLGTVYEQYF.

A word on this clonotype: A much larger clone lies a single base off, so this may be a read error. The V gene is TRBV10-3, the J gene TRBJ2-2, with TRBD1 matching over 9 bases. This CDR3 contains 13 residues. Germline lookup yields CDR1 ENHRY and CDR2 SYGVKD. The CDR3 DNA reads as TGTGCCTTCTCGACAGGGGGGACCGCGGAGCTGTTTTTT. Its protein product is CAFSTGGTAELFF.

Comments on this clonotype: A much larger clone lies one base from this, so it may be a read error. This chain uses TRBV4-3 with TRBJ2-7; D uncertain. This CDR3 has 14 amino acids. Germline lookup yields CDR1 LGHNA and CDR2 YSLEER. The CDR3 nucleotides read TGCGTCAGCAGCCAAGCAACATTTGGGTACGAGCAGTACTTC. Amino acid sequence: CVSSQATFGYEQYF.